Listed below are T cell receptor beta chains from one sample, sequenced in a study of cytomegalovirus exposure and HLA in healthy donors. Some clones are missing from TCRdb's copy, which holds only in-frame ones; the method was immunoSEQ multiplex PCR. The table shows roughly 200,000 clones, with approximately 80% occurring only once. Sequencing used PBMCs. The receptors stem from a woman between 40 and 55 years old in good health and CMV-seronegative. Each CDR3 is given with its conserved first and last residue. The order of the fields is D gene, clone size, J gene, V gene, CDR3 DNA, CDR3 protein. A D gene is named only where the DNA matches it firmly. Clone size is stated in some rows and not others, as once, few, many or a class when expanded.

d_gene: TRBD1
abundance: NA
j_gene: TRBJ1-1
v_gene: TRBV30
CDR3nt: TGTGCCTGGGGTACAGGGGGGGGGAACACTGAAGCTTTCTTT
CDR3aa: CAWGTGGGNTEAFF

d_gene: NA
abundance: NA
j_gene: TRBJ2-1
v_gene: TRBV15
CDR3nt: TGTGCCACCAGCAGAGACGGGGGAAACAATGAGCAGTTCTTC
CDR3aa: CATSRDGGNNEQFF

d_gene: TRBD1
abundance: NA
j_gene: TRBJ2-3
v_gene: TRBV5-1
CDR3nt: TGCGCCAGCAGAGGACAGGGGGCGACAGATACGCAGTATTTT
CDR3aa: CASRGQGATDTQYF

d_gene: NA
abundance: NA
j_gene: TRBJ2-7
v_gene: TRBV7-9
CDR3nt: TGTGCCAGCAGCCTAAGCTCCTACGAGCAGTACTTC
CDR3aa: CASSLSSYEQYF

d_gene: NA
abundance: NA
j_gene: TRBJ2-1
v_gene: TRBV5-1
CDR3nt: TGCGCCAGCAGCTTGGGCGCGGCTACCTACAATGAGCAGTTCTTC
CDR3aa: CASSLGAATYNEQFF

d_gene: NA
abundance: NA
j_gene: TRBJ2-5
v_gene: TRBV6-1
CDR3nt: TGTGCCAGCAGTGAAGGGACAGTGGAGACCCAGTACTTC
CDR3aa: CASSEGTVETQYF

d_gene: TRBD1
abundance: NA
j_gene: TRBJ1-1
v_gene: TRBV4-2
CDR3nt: TGTGCCAGCAGCCAAGATAGGACAGGTGAAGCTTTCTTT
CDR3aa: CASSQDRTGEAFF

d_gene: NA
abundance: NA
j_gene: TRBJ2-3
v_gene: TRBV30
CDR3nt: TGTGCCTGGATGTACTTAGATACGCAGTATTTT
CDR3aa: CAWMYLDTQYF

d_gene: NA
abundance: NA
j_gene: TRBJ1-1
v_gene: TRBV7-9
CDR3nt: TGTTCCAGCAGACCTACGATGGGGGCTGGGGACACTGAAGCTTTCTTT
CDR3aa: CSSRPTMGAGDTEAFF

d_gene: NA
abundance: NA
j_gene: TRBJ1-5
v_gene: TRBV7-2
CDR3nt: TGTGCCAGCAGCTTAGGGGGGGATCAGCCCCAGCATTTT
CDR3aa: CASSLGGDQPQHF

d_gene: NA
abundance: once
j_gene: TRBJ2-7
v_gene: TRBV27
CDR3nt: TGTGCCAGCAGTTTAGGGAGGGGGGCCTACGAGCAGTACTTC
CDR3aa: CASSLGRGAYEQYF

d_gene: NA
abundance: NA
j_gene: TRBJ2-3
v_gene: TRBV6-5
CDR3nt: TGTGCCAGCAGCCCCATCCAGCGGACCACAGATACGCAGTATTTT
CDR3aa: CASSPIQRTTDTQYF

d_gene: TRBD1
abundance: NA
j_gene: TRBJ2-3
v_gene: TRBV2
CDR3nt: TGTGCCAGCCAGACAGGGGGCGGCACAGATACGCAGTATTTT
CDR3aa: CASQTGGGTDTQYF

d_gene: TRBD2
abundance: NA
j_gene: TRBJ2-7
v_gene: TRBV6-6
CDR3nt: TGTGCCAGCAGTTGGAACGGGGGGAATAACGAGCAGTACTTC
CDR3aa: CASSWNGGNNEQYF

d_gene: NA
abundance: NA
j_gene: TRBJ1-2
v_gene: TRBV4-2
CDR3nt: TGTGCCAGCAGCCAAGATAAGGGGACTAACTATGGCTACACCTTC
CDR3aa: CASSQDKGTNYGYTF

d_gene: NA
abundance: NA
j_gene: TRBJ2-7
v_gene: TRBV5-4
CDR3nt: TGTGCCAGCAACACTTGGGGGGGGCGCGGGACCTACGAGCAGTACTTC
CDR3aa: CASNTWGGRGTYEQYF

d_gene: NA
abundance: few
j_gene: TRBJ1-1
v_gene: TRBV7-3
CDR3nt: TGTGCCAGCAGCTTACGGGGAGGGAGTGAAGCTTTCTTT
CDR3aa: CASSLRGGSEAFF

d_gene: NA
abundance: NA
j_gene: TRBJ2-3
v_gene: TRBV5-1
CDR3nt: TGCGCCAGCAGCGTACAGGGAAGGGGCACAGATACGCAGTATTTT
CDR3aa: CASSVQGRGTDTQYF

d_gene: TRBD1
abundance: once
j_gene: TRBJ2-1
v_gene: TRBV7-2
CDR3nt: TGTGCCAGCAGCACTCGTACAGGGGCGGATGAGCAGTTCTTC
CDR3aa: CASSTRTGADEQFF

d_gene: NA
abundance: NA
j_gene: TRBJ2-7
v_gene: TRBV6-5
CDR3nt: TGTGCCAGCAGTTACTCGGCTAGTGACGAGCAGTACTTC
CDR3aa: CASSYSASDEQYF

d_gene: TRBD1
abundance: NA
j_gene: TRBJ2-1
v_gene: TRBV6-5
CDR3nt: TGTGCCAGCAGTTACTTTGGACAGGGGGTTGGCAATGAGCAGTTCTTC
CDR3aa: CASSYFGQGVGNEQFF

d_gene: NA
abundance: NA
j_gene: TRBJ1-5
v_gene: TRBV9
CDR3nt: TGTGCCAGCAGCCCGGGGGGGGGCCTCTTGCAGCCCCAGCATTTT
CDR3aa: CASSPGGGLLQPQHF

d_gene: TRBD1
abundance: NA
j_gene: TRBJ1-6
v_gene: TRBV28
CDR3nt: TGTGCCAGCAGTTGGAGGACAGGGGCTCTCTCACCCCTCCACTTT
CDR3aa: CASSWRTGALSPLHF

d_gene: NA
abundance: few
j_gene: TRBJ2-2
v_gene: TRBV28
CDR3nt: TGTGCCAGCAGTTTGCCCCGGGGGGCGGCGAACACCGGGGAGCTGTTTTTT
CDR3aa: CASSLPRGAANTGELFF

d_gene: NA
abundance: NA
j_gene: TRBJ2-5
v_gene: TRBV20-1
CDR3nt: TGCAGTGCTAGCCCAGCGGGGACCCAGTACTTC
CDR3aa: CSASPAGTQYF

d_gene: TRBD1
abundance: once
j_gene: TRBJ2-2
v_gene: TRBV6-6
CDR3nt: TGTGCCAGCACCCGTGGACAGGGGGGGAACACCGGGGAGCTGTTTTTT
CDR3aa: CASTRGQGGNTGELFF

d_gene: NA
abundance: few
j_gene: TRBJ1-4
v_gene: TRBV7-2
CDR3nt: TGTGCCAGCAGCCCGGACAGAGCTAATGAAAAACTGTTTTTT
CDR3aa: CASSPDRANEKLFF

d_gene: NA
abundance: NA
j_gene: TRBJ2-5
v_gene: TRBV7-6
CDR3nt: TGTGCCAGCAGCTTGCAGAGGTTCCAAGAGACCCAGTACTTC
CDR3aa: CASSLQRFQETQYF

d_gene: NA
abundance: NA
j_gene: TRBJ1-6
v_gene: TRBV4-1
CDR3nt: TGCGCCAGCAGGCCCCGGGGAGACGCCTATAATTCACCCCTCCACTTT
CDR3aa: CASRPRGDAYNSPLHF

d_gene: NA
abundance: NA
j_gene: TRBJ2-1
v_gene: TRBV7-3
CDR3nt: TGTGCCAGCAGCTTAACGCCGGAGAACTACAATGAGCAGTTCTTC
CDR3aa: CASSLTPENYNEQFF

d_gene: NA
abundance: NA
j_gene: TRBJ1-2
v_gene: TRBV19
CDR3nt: TGTGCCAGTAGTATACCTCCCCCGGGTGGCTACACCTTC
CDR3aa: CASSIPPPGGYTF

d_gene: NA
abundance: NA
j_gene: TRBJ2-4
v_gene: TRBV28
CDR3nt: TGTGCCAGCAGTCCTCGCCAGGGGCTCTCGAAAGACATTCAGTACTTC
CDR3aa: CASSPRQGLSKDIQYF

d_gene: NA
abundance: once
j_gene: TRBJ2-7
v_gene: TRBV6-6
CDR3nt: TGTGCCAGCAAAAGGGGCTCCTACGAGCAGTACTTC
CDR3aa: CASKRGSYEQYF

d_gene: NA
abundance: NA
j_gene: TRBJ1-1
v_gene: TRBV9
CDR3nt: TGTGCCAGCAGCCCATACCCGGGACACTTGAACACTGAAGCTTTCTTT
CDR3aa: CASSPYPGHLNTEAFF

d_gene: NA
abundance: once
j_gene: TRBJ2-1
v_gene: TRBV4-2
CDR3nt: TGTGCCAGCAGCCGCGAAGGGGTTTACAATGAGCAGTTCTTC
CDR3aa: CASSREGVYNEQFF

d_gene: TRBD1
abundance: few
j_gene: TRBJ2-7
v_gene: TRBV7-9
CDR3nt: TGTGCCAGCAGCTGGGGACAGGGCTACGAGCAGTACTTC
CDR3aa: CASSWGQGYEQYF

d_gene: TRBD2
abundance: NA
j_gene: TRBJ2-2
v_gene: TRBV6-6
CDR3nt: TGTGCCAGCAGCCACTTCGCGGGGGGGCCCACCGGGGAGCTGTTTTTT
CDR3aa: CASSHFAGGPTGELFF

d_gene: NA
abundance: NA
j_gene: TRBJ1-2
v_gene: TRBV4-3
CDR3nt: TGCGCCAGCAGCCCTGGCCAGGGGAATTTTGGAAACGGCTACACCTTC
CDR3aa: CASSPGQGNFGNGYTF

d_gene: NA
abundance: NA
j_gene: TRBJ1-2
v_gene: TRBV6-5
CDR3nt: TGTGCCAGCAGTTTTGACAGCTTCTATGGCTACACCTTC
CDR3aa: CASSFDSFYGYTF

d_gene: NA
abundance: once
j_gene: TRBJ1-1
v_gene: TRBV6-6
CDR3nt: TGTGCCAGCAGTTTCCGGGATAACACTGAAGCTTTCTTT
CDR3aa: CASSFRDNTEAFF

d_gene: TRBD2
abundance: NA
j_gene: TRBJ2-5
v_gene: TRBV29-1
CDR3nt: TGCAGCATCTGGGAGGGGGAGACCCAGTACTTC
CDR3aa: CSIWEGETQYF

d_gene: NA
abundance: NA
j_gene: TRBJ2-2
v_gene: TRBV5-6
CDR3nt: TGTGCCAGCAGCTTGACGCCGGGACAAGAGACCGGGGAGCTGTTTTTT
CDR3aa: CASSLTPGQETGELFF

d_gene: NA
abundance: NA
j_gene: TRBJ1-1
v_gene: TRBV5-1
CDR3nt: TGCGCCAGCAGCTCCTCTGAAGGACAAAAAGCTTTCTTT
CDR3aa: CASSSSEGQKAFF

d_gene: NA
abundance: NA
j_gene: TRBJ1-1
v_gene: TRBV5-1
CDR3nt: TGCGCCAGCAGCTTGGAAATGGGACAGAACACTGAAGCTTTCTTT
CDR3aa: CASSLEMGQNTEAFF

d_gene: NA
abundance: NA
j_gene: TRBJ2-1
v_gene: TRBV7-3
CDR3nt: TGTGCCAGCAGCCCCGCTGGGGCCCTCTACAATGAGCAGTTCTTC
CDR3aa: CASSPAGALYNEQFF

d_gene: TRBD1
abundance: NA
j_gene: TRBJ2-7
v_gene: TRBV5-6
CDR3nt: TGTGCCAGCAGCCGGGGACAGGGGGCCGCTTACGAGCAGTACTTC
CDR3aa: CASSRGQGAAYEQYF

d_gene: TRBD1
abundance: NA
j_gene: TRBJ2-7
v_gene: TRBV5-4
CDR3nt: TGTGCCAGCAGCTCCTCCGGGACAGGGAGACACGAGCAGTACTTC
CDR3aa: CASSSSGTGRHEQYF

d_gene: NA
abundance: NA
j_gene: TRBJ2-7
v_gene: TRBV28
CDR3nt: TGTGCCAGCAGTTTCGTTTACGAGCAGTACTTC
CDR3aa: CASSFVYEQYF

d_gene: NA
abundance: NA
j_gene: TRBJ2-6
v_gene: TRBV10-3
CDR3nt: TGTGCCATCAGTGATGACAAGTCCGGCCCAAAATCTGGGGCCAACGTCCTGACTTTC
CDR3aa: CAISDDKSGPKSGANVLTF

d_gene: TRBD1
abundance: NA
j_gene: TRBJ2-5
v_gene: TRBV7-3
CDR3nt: TGCGCCAGCAGCTTGAACAGGGGAGTGCAAGAGACCCAGTACTTC
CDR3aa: CASSLNRGVQETQYF

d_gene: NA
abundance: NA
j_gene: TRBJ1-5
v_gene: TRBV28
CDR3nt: TGTGCCAGCGACCCCGGAGGGTCAGGGTGGGGGGTAAATCAGCCCCAGCATTTT
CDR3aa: CASDPGGSGWGVNQPQHF

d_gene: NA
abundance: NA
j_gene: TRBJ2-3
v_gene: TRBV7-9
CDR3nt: TGTTCCAGCAGCCCATATGGCGGACTACGGGGAGATACGCAGTATTTT
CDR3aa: CSSSPYGGLRGDTQYF

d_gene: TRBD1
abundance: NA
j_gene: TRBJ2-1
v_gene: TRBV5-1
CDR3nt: TGCGCCAGCAGCCTAGGACAGGGTGGGTCCTACAATGAGCAGTTCTTC
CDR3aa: CASSLGQGGSYNEQFF

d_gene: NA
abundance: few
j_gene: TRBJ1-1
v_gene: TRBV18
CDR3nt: TGTGCCAGCTCACCAGCAGGGGATGGGGCAGCTTTCTTT
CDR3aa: CASSPAGDGAAFF